The rows below give T cell receptor beta chains drawn from one sample of a study of graft-versus-host responses after intestinal transplantation. No antigen is known for these receptors. Data came from immunoSEQ multiplex PCR; TCRdb stores just in-frame clones and leaves some out. The data contain fewer than 120,000 clones, around 93% of them singletons. This material consisted of unstimulated CD8+ T cells sorted from spleen or lymph node cells, taken before intestinal transplant. The receptor set was obtained from a human donor who received an intestinal transplant. CDR3s include the opening cysteine and the closing phenylalanine or tryptophan. Some rows have no size entry. The others give once, few or many, or a class for an expanded clone.

clone_size cdr3_length v_call cdr3_aa
. 12 TRBV27 CASRTLNTEAFF
once 14 TRBV30 CAWSVSGEDTEAFF
. 16 TRBV19 CASSILGPLVTGELFF
. 17 TRBV15 CATSRDTQGVVGYEQYF
. 12 TRBV2 CASSGDTGELFF
. 13 TRBV7-6 CASSSPQGGELFF
. 14 TRBV14 CASSQGLAGIEQFF
. 10 TRBV2 CASTWETQYF
. 13 TRBV5-4 CASSLDGSYEQYF
once 17 TRBV4-1 CASSPKLAGRSYNEQFF
. 12 TRBV5-1 CASSFGQSEQYF
. 15 TRBV19 CASSPAGGLVDEQYF
. 14 TRBV28 CASNPPRGPIEAFF
. 14 TRBV27 CASSLIAGGDTQYF
few 15 TRBV7-9 CASSSGTSGKDTQYF
once 15 TRBV19 CASSIGQGSSYEQYF
. 16 TRBV27 CASSLDSGNHPDTQYF
. 19 TRBV23-1 CASSQTATLDRYYTGELFF
. 12 TRBV19 CASSILGSEQYF
. 12 TRBV30 CAWRDRGVEQYF
. 15 TRBV4-1 CASSQLGGGSTEAFF
. 13 TRBV10-2 CASRAGLSYEQYF
. 15 TRBV7-9 CASSWTGGIQETQYF
. 13 TRBV10-1 CASSGGLAYEQYF
. 14 TRBV19 CASSIWSGTDTQYF
. 18 TRBV2 CASSDSQGAPMVNTEAFF
. 15 TRBV7-8 CASSPSGRAWDEQYF